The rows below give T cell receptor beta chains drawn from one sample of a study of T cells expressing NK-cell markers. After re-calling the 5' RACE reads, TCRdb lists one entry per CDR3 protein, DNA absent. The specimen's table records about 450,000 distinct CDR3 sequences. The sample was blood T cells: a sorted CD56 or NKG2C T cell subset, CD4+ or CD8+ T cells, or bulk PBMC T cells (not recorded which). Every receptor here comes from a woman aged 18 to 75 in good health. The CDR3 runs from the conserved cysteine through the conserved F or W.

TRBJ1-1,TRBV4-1,CASSQVPGGNTEAFF
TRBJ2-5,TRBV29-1,CSVVGGQEETQYF
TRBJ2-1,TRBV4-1,CASSRLIGFYNEQFF
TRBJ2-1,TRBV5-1,CASSLEGDSYNEQFF
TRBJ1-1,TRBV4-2,CASSQGGTTEAFF
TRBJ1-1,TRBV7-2,CASSSKRSAEAFF
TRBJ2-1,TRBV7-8,CASSHRDSTYNEQFF
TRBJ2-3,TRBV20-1,CSAGTGSTDTQYF
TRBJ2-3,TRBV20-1,CSGTGETDTQYF
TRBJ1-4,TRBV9,CASRPGGAANEKLFF
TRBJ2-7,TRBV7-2,CASFGLNSYEQYF
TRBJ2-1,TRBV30,CAWSRQGKLKNEQFF
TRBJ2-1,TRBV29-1,CSVDSMLDPEQFF
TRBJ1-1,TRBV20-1,CSARADRGLAEAFF
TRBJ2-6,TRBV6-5,CASSYSGANVLTF
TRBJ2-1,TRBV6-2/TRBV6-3,CASSGLAGGGLFNEQFF
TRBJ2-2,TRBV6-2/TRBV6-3,CASSYSSNTGELFF
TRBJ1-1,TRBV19,CASSTPTGGFF
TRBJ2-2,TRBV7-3,CASSRAPSGVRTGELFF
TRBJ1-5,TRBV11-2,CASSWGFNQPQHF
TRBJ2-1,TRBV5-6,CASSYDRAGSYNEQFF
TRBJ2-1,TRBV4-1,CASSPDFRSYNEQFF
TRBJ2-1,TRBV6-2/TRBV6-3,CASSRQGARNDQFF
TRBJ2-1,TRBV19,CASSMQAGPYNEQFF